Detailed here is one T cell receptor (beta chain). Its cognate antigen is unknown. This entry comes from a study of monozygotic twins with inflammatory bowel disease. TCRalpha and TCRbeta cDNA went through nested PCRs of approximately 17 and 9 cycles, two in total. TCRdb reprocessed the 5' RACE reads; each CDR3 protein has one entry and no DNA is given. The sample's table shows approximately 150,000 distinct CDR3 sequences. This CDR3 comprises 18 residues. Germline assignment: CDR1 MGHDK and CDR2 SYGVNS. Study-level results: Variability in patient repertoires may have come partly from differing immunosuppressive treatments.

Source material: blood. This receptor was taken from a human donor with ulcerative colitis or Crohn's disease, or a healthy co-twin of an affected twin (not recorded which). The chain links TRBV25-1 to TRBJ2-5; TCRdb designates TRBD2, a call that cannot be tested without DNA. This chain's CDR3 is CASSEYGRAGTLQETQYF.